A selection of T cell receptor beta chains follows, all from one sample in a study of T cells in Graves' hyperthyroidism and ophthalmopathy. TCRdb redid the calling of the multiplex PCR reads with MiXCR, one entry per CDR3 protein. The table records approximately 590,000 distinct CDR3 sequences, more than 45% of them present only once. What was sequenced was peripheral blood or thyroid tissue (not recorded which). Source of these receptors: a young woman with Graves' hyperthyroidism. Both conserved end residues are part of each CDR3. D genes are given only for firm matches. The size field is filled for only some rows; it gives once, few, many or a size class.

v_gene,d_gene,j_gene,abundance,CDR3nt,CDR3aa
TRBV10-1,.,TRBJ1-2,many,TGCGCCAGCAGCCAGGGCCCTAACTATGGCTACACCTTC,CASSQGPNYGYTF
TRBV13,TRBD1,TRBJ1-1,few,TGTGCCAGCAGCGACCTGACAGGGGGCACTGAAGCTTTCTTT,CASSDLTGGTEAFF
TRBV19,.,TRBJ1-3,.,TGTGCCAGTAGTATAGAGGGCATTACAGCGTCCGGAAACACCATATATTTT,CASSIEGITASGNTIYF
TRBV10-1,.,TRBJ2-7,.,TGCGCCAGCAGTGCGGGGGAGCTCGGGTACGAGCAGTACTTC,CASSAGELGYEQYF
TRBV10-3,TRBD1,TRBJ1-5,.,TGTGCCTGTACCAGGGGGGAGAATAGCAATCAGCCCCAGCATTTT,CACTRGENSNQPQHF
TRBV24-1,TRBD1,TRBJ1-5,.,TGTGCCACCAGTGACGGGACAGGGCAAAATCAGCCCCAGCATTTT,CATSDGTGQNQPQHF
TRBV7-8,.,TRBJ2-7,.,TGTGCCAGCACCCGCAGGGGCGTCTACGAGCAGTACTTC,CASTRRGVYEQYF
TRBV11-1,.,TRBJ1-3,.,TGTGCCAGCAGCTTAACTGGTGAGGGGAGAGGAAACACCATATATTTT,CASSLTGEGRGNTIYF
TRBV14,.,TRBJ1-5,.,TGTGCCAGCAGCCAGGGTTTTCAGCCCCAGCATTTT,CASSQGFQPQHF
TRBV29-1,TRBD2,TRBJ2-5,many,TGCAGCGTTGAAGAGATAGCGGGGGGCCAAGAGACCCAGTACTTC,CSVEEIAGGQETQYF
TRBV11-1,TRBD2,TRBJ2-7,.,TGTGCCAACAGTTACCAGACTAGCAGGGTCTACGAGCAGTACTTC,CANSYQTSRVYEQYF
TRBV19,.,TRBJ1-1,.,TGTGCCAGTAGTTCCCTTGGGGGACAAAGGAACACTGAAGCTTTCTTT,CASSSLGGQRNTEAFF
TRBV5-1,.,TRBJ1-1,once,TGCGCCAGCAGCTTGACTCTAGGGAGCACTAACACTGAAGCTTTCTTT,CASSLTLGSTNTEAFF
TRBV15,.,TRBJ1-4,.,TGTGCCACCAGCAGCTTGGACCTTAATGAAAAACTGTTTTTT,CATSSLDLNEKLFF
TRBV7-2,TRBD1,TRBJ2-7,.,TGTGCCAGCAGTTCCCAGCCCGGGACAGGGACCGCGAGGGGGTACTTC,CASSSQPGTGTARGYF
TRBV2,TRBD1,TRBJ1-5,.,TGTGCCAGCATCGAGGGGGCCGGTCAGCCCCAGCATTTT,CASIEGAGQPQHF
TRBV24-1,.,TRBJ2-2,.,TGTGCCACCAGTGACAGGACAGCCGGGGAGCTGTTTTTT,CATSDRTAGELFF
TRBV7-2,TRBD2,TRBJ2-7,.,TGTGCCAGCAGCTTAGTAGGTAGCGGGAGCTACGAGCAGTACTTC,CASSLVGSGSYEQYF
TRBV14,TRBD1,TRBJ1-1,many,TGTGCCAGCAGCCGGGACAGGGAAGCTTTCTTT,CASSRDREAFF
TRBV7-2,.,TRBJ1-1,.,TGTGCCAGCAGCCAAGCCGGGGTAGGCACTGAAGCTTTCTTT,CASSQAGVGTEAFF
TRBV2,.,TRBJ2-5,.,TGTGCCAGCTTTCCCCCCCCCGAGACCCAGTACTTC,CASFPPPETQYF
TRBV10-3,.,TRBJ1-2,.,TGTGCCAGCAGTGAAGGGGGAGGGGGTGGCTACACCTTC,CASSEGGGGGYTF
TRBV7-9,.,TRBJ2-7,.,TGTGCCAGCAGCTCCCCCGCAGGACCGATCTACGAGCAGTACTTC,CASSSPAGPIYEQYF
TRBV15,TRBD1,TRBJ1-5,.,TGTGCCACCAGCAGCCCCGGGACAGGGGATCAGCCCCAGCATTTT,CATSSPGTGDQPQHF
TRBV7-8,.,TRBJ1-6,many,TGTGCCAGCAGGGTCGGGACGGAGAATAATTCACCCCTCCACTTT,CASRVGTENNSPLHF
TRBV29-1,.,TRBJ2-2,.,TGCAGCGCGGGACGCCTCACCGGGGAGCTGTTTTTT,CSAGRLTGELFF
TRBV29-1,.,TRBJ1-2,many,TGCAGCGTTGAAGATGCTCAGGGGTTCTATGGCTACACCTTC,CSVEDAQGFYGYTF
TRBV10-3,.,TRBJ1-1,.,TGTGCCATCATGGGGACTCACACTGAAGCTTTCTTT,CAIMGTHTEAFF
TRBV2,.,TRBJ1-4,.,TGTACCAGCAGTGAAGTGGGGCGGGGTGAAAAACTGTTTTTT,CTSSEVGRGEKLFF
TRBV2,.,TRBJ1-6,many,TGTGCCAGCAGTGGATTTAGGGGATCACCCCTCCACTTT,CASSGFRGSPLHF
TRBV5-1,TRBD1,TRBJ1-6,many,TGCGCCAGCAGCTGGACAGGGACGAATTCACCCCTCCACTTT,CASSWTGTNSPLHF
TRBV6-2/TRBV6-3,.,TRBJ1-5,.,TGTGCCAGCAGTTACTTCCAGGATAATAGCAATCAGCCCCAGCATTTT,CASSYFQDNSNQPQHF
TRBV5-1,TRBD1,TRBJ2-7,.,TGCGCCAGCAGCTTACCCACCGGGACAGCTGCTTCCTACGAGCAGTACTTC,CASSLPTGTAASYEQYF
TRBV20-1,.,TRBJ1-1,few,TGCAGTGCTAGAGCGCCGGAGAACACTGAAGCTTTCTTT,CSARAPENTEAFF
TRBV29-1,TRBD1,TRBJ1-2,many,TGCAGCAGTGAATCCGGGACAGAGTATGGCTACACCTTC,CSSESGTEYGYTF
TRBV6-6,.,TRBJ2-7,few,TGTGCCAGCAGCCCGTCCCCGTACGAGCAGTACTTC,CASSPSPYEQYF
TRBV24-1,TRBD2,TRBJ2-2,.,TGTGCCACCAGTGACGGGACTAGCGGGAGGGCCGGGGAGCTGTTTTTT,CATSDGTSGRAGELFF
TRBV7-9,.,TRBJ1-2,many,TGTGCCAGCACCCCCCCGCCCGGGGTTGGCTACACCTTC,CASTPPPGVGYTF
TRBV24-1,.,TRBJ1-2,many,TGTGCCACCAGTGACTCCCGGGTACCTGTAAACTATGGCTACACCTTC,CATSDSRVPVNYGYTF
TRBV7-3,.,TRBJ1-1,few,TGTGCCAGCAGCTTAACGCCACAGGCATCCTTCACTGAAGCTTTCTTT,CASSLTPQASFTEAFF
TRBV20-1,TRBD1,TRBJ1-4,.,TGCAGTGCTAGAGATGACAGGGGCCCGTCGCGGAATGAAAAACTGTTTTTT,CSARDDRGPSRNEKLFF
TRBV20-1,.,TRBJ2-3,.,TGCAGTGCCGAAGGGGGGACCACAGATACGCAGTATTTT,CSAEGGTTDTQYF
TRBV24-1,.,TRBJ1-2,.,TGTGCCACCGCAGGACAGAGCGGCTATGGCTACACCTTC,CATAGQSGYGYTF
TRBV20-1,.,TRBJ2-2,.,TGCAGTGCTAGCCCCGAGACAGGTTGGGGGGGCAGAAACACCGGGGAGCTGTTTTTT,CSASPETGWGGRNTGELFF
TRBV7-9,.,TRBJ1-3,few,TGTGCCAGCAGCCCGCCAGGGCTCGGAAACACCATATATTTT,CASSPPGLGNTIYF
TRBV19,TRBD1,TRBJ2-7,many,TGTGCCAGTAGTACCGCGGGACAGGGATCCTACGAGCAGTACTTC,CASSTAGQGSYEQYF
TRBV20-1,TRBD2,TRBJ2-5,.,TGCAGTGCCCTAGCGGGAGTCGAGACCCAGTACTTC,CSALAGVETQYF
TRBV19,TRBD1,TRBJ1-5,.,TGTGCCAACCACGACAGGGGAAGCAATCAGCCCCAGCATTTT,CANHDRGSNQPQHF
TRBV7-3,.,TRBJ2-6,.,TGTGCCAGCAGCCAAGGGAGGTCTGGGGCCAACGTCCTGACTTTC,CASSQGRSGANVLTF
TRBV15,TRBD1,TRBJ1-5,many,TGTGCCACCAGCAGAGGGGGGACAGTACTCGGCAATCAGCCCCAGCATTTT,CATSRGGTVLGNQPQHF
TRBV7-9,.,TRBJ2-5,few,TGTGCCAGCACTGCGGCGGTAAGGGAGGAGACCCAGTACTTC,CASTAAVREETQYF
TRBV7-9,.,TRBJ2-2,.,TGTGCCAGCAGCTTGGGGGATATGAACACCGGGGAGCTGTTTTTT,CASSLGDMNTGELFF
TRBV10-3,.,TRBJ1-1,few,TGTGCCATCAGCCTACTGGAGAACACTGAAGCTTTCTTT,CAISLLENTEAFF
TRBV7-6,.,TRBJ1-2,.,TGTGCCAGCAGCCATCCCGGACATGGCTACACCTTC,CASSHPGHGYTF
TRBV20-1,.,TRBJ1-1,.,TGCAGTGCCCGAACCGGGGGGGCGTATGGGGCTTTCTTT,CSARTGGAYGAFF
TRBV20-1,TRBD1,TRBJ2-7,.,TGCAGTGCTAGAGGTGGGACAGAGAATTACGAGCAGTACTTC,CSARGGTENYEQYF
TRBV7-9,TRBD2,TRBJ2-5,many,TGTGCCAGCAGCTTAGGAGCTAGCGGGAGCGGGGAGACCCAGTACTTC,CASSLGASGSGETQYF
TRBV10-3,TRBD1,TRBJ2-7,many,TGTGCCATCAGAGAAATACAGGGGGCGGCTTACGAGCAGTACTTC,CAIREIQGAAYEQYF